This is a list of T cell receptor beta chains from one sample in a study of T cell repertoires in cytomegalovirus infection. Antigens for these TCRs are unknown. Using its own MiXCR run on the reads, TCRdb lists one record per CDR3 protein. This sample yields fewer than 950,000 distinct CDR3 sequences, of which around a third are seen a single time; around 11% belongs to the top ten. The specimen was cultured CD8+ T cells from PBMCs, collected from culture after CMV antigen stimulation. The receptors come from a human donor in good health (CMV status not recorded). Some clones in this sample may be carry-over from other donors' samples. The CDR3 runs from the conserved cysteine through the conserved F or W. The order of the fields is V gene, J gene, clone size, D gene, CDR3 protein, CDR3 DNA. The D gene is left open where the match is weak. The size field is filled for only some rows; it gives once, few, many or a size class.

>TRBV27|TRBJ1-2|few|-
CASSPNLGANSGYTF
TGTGCCAGCAGCCCCAACCTCGGGGCGAATTCTGGCTACACCTTC
>TRBV2|TRBJ2-3|-|-
CASSEALRLGTDTQYF
TGTGCCAGCAGTGAAGCGCTTCGTCTAGGAACAGATACGCAGTATTTT
>TRBV4-1|TRBJ2-2|-|-
CASSPVGGPGELFF
TGCGCCAGCAGCCCTGTAGGTGGGCCCGGGGAGCTGTTTTTT
>TRBV12-3/TRBV12-4|TRBJ1-3|many|-
CASSLGAGGSGNTIYF
TGTGCCAGCAGTTTAGGGGCAGGCGGCTCTGGAAACACCATATATTTT
>TRBV27|TRBJ1-6|-|-
CASSHDPTDSPLHF
TGTGCCAGCAGTCATGATCCAACGGATTCACCCCTCCACTTT
>TRBV7-7|TRBJ2-3|few|TRBD2
CASSLAAGSSTDTQYF
TGTGCTAGCAGCCTAGCAGCGGGGTCCAGCACAGATACGCAGTATTTT
>TRBV12-5|TRBJ1-1|-|-
CASGLGTGTEAFF
TGTGCTAGTGGTTTGGGCACCGGGACTGAAGCTTTCTTT
>TRBV20-1|TRBJ2-2|-|TRBD2
CSARLAGTNTGELFF
TGCAGTGCTAGACTAGCGGGAACGAACACCGGGGAGCTGTTTTTT
>TRBV5-1|TRBJ1-2|many|-
CASSFIQGYGYTF
TGCGCCAGCAGCTTTATACAGGGCTATGGCTACACCTTC
>TRBV27|TRBJ2-5|-|-
CASSFRDFQETQYF
TGTGCCAGCAGTTTCCGGGACTTCCAAGAGACCCAGTACTTC
>TRBV5-1|TRBJ2-1|-|-
CASSMGRDTPYNEQFF
TGCGCCAGCAGCATGGGCCGGGACACTCCCTACAATGAGCAGTTCTTC
>TRBV7-9|TRBJ2-6|many|-
CASSFQLSGANVLTF
TGTGCCAGCAGCTTTCAACTCTCTGGGGCCAACGTCCTGACTTTC
>TRBV4-1|TRBJ2-7|few|-
CASSQAAGMRTSYEQYF
TGCGCCAGCAGCCAAGCGGCAGGAATGCGGACCTCCTACGAGCAGTACTTC
>TRBV7-6|TRBJ1-2|-|-
CASSSPDIGLNGYTF
TGTGCCAGCAGTTCTCCGGACATAGGGTTAAATGGCTACACCTTC
>TRBV7-6|TRBJ2-7|few|-
CASSPPGRIYEQYF
TGTGCCAGCAGCCCCCCGGGACGGATTTACGAGCAGTACTTC
>TRBV19|TRBJ1-1|-|-
CASSGQDRTEAFF
TGTGCCAGTAGTGGTCAGGATAGGACTGAAGCTTTCTTT
>TRBV12-3/TRBV12-4|TRBJ1-2|few|TRBD1
CASSPGQSVYGYTF
TGTGCCAGCAGCCCGGGACAGTCGGTCTATGGCTACACCTTC
>TRBV6-1|TRBJ1-1|many|-
CASSEAPKSRGDTEAFF
TGTGCCAGCAGTGAAGCGCCAAAATCTAGGGGTGACACTGAAGCTTTCTTT
>TRBV3-1|TRBJ2-5|-|TRBD1
CASSQDWTGGAGETQYF
TGTGCCAGCAGCCAAGATTGGACAGGGGGCGCGGGGGAGACCCAGTACTTC
>TRBV29-1|TRBJ2-1|few|-
CSVAGTGLNEQFF
TGCAGCGTTGCTGGAACAGGGCTGAATGAGCAGTTCTTC
>TRBV19|TRBJ1-5|-|-
CASSGGVSVNQPQHF
TGTGCCAGTAGTGGGGGAGTATCCGTAAATCAGCCCCAGCATTTT
>TRBV2|TRBJ2-2|few|-
CASRGGFDTGELFF
TGTGCCAGCAGAGGGGGGTTCGACACCGGGGAGCTGTTTTTT
>TRBV5-1|TRBJ2-1|-|-
CASSLAGMNEQFF
TGCGCCAGCAGCTTGGCAGGCATGAATGAGCAGTTCTTC
>TRBV12-3/TRBV12-4|TRBJ1-5|-|TRBD1
CASTLKHDRVEQPQHF
TGTGCCAGCACCTTAAAGCATGACAGGGTTGAGCAGCCCCAGCATTTT
>TRBV4-1|TRBJ1-2|few|-
CASSQDAKGWNYGYTF
TGCGCCAGCAGCCAAGACGCGAAGGGTTGGAACTATGGCTACACCTTC
>TRBV12-3/TRBV12-4|TRBJ2-1|few|TRBD1
CASSLGGQGEVEQFF
TGTGCCAGCAGTTTAGGGGGACAGGGTGAGGTTGAGCAGTTCTTC
>TRBV7-6|TRBJ1-1|few|TRBD1
CASSLEGRGRLREAFF
TGTGCCAGCAGCTTAGAGGGTAGGGGGCGCTTGCGTGAAGCTTTCTTT
>TRBV12-3/TRBV12-4|TRBJ2-1|few|-
CASSFGHRVNEQFF
TGTGCCAGCAGTTTTGGGCATCGGGTCAATGAGCAGTTCTTC
>TRBV7-6|TRBJ1-2|-|TRBD1
CASSLTGTDNYGYTF
TGTGCCAGCAGCTTAACCGGGACAGATAACTATGGCTACACCTTC
>TRBV6-2/TRBV6-3|TRBJ2-1|once|-
CTSSDRMGGVQFF
TGTACCAGCAGCGACAGGATGGGGGGTGTGCAGTTCTTC
>TRBV6-1|TRBJ2-1|medium-sized|TRBD2
CASTVAGGEYSSYNEQFF
TGTGCCAGCACTGTAGCGGGGGGGGAGTACAGCTCCTACAATGAGCAGTTCTTC
>TRBV25-1|TRBJ2-3|-|TRBD1
CASSEFFQGAGDTQYF
TGTGCCAGCAGTGAATTTTTTCAGGGGGCGGGAGATACGCAGTATTTT
>TRBV10-3|TRBJ1-2|-|-
CATPGGASGYTF
TGTGCCACCCCCGGGGGGGCGAGTGGCTACACCTTC
>TRBV15|TRBJ2-1|-|-
CATSIRGANEQFF
TGTGCCACCAGCATAAGGGGGGCCAATGAGCAGTTCTTC
>TRBV6-1|TRBJ2-5|few|-
CASSGLTTLQETQYF
TGTGCCAGCAGTGGCCTGACGACACTTCAAGAGACCCAGTACTTC
>TRBV4-1|TRBJ2-2|-|TRBD1
CASSQDGTGSSGELFF
TGCGCCAGCAGCCAAGACGGGACAGGTTCTTCCGGGGAGCTGTTTTTT
>TRBV7-9|TRBJ2-5|few|-
CASSLAEQETQYF
TGTGCCAGCAGCTTGGCGGAACAAGAGACCCAGTACTTC
>TRBV5-1|TRBJ2-3|-|TRBD1
CASRIGQGSADTQYF
TGCGCCAGCAGAATCGGACAGGGGTCGGCAGATACGCAGTATTTT
>TRBV19|TRBJ1-6|-|-
CASSILFNSPLHF
TGTGCCAGTAGTATCCTATTTAATTCACCCCTCCACTTT
>TRBV7-3|TRBJ2-1|-|-
CASSLNGGVYNEQFF
TGTGCCAGCAGCTTAAATGGCGGAGTATACAATGAGCAGTTCTTC
>TRBV7-8|TRBJ2-7|-|-
CASSQAPRAEQYF
TGTGCCAGCAGCCAAGCCCCCAGGGCCGAGCAGTACTTC
>TRBV28|TRBJ1-5|-|-
CVSRPTGHQPQHF
TGTGTCAGTAGACCCACAGGGCACCAGCCCCAGCATTTT
>TRBV19|TRBJ1-4|few|-
CASSAILEANEKLFF
TGTGCCAGTAGTGCGATTCTAGAAGCTAATGAAAAACTGTTTTTT
>TRBV28|TRBJ1-6|-|-
CASVRAPLTLNSPLHF
TGTGCCAGCGTCCGAGCCCCTCTTACTCTCAATTCACCCCTCCACTTT
>TRBV12-3/TRBV12-4|TRBJ1-2|-|-
CASSHGGVSYGYTF
TGTGCCAGCAGCCATGGGGGGGTTAGCTATGGCTACACCTTC
>TRBV12-3/TRBV12-4|TRBJ1-1|few|-
CASSLAHYNTEAFF
TGTGCCAGCAGTTTAGCACACTATAACACTGAAGCTTTCTTT
>TRBV6-2/TRBV6-3|TRBJ1-1|-|-
CASTQRGTLNTGAFF
TGTGCCAGCACCCAGAGAGGGACTTTGAACACTGGAGCTTTCTTT
>TRBV19|TRBJ1-5|-|TRBD1
CASTDRGWQPQHF
TGTGCCAGTACCGACAGGGGTTGGCAGCCCCAGCATTTT
>TRBV29-1|TRBJ2-1|few|TRBD2
CSVDSGGTNEQFF
TGCAGCGTTGATTCCGGGGGGACGAATGAGCAGTTCTTC
>TRBV11-2|TRBJ1-4|-|TRBD1
CASSLTGAGVNEKLFF
TGTGCCAGCAGCTTAACAGGGGCGGGGGTTAATGAAAAACTGTTTTTT
>TRBV6-6|TRBJ1-5|few|-
CASSHDSRNQPQHF
TGTGCCAGCAGCCACGACAGTCGCAATCAGCCCCAGCATTTT
>TRBV4-1|TRBJ2-5|-|-
CASSQDRVMYQETQYF
TGCGCCAGCAGCCAAGATCGGGTGATGTACCAAGAGACCCAGTACTTC
>TRBV11-1|TRBJ1-5|few|-
CASSILRQVDQPQHF
TGTGCCAGCAGCATCCTCAGACAGGTGGATCAGCCCCAGCATTTT